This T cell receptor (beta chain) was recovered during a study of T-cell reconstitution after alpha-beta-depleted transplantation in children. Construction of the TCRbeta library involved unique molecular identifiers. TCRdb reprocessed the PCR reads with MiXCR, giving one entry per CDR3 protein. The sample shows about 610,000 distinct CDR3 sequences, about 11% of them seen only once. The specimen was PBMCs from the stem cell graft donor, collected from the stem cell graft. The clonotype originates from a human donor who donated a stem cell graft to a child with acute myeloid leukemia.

DNA of the CDR3: TGTGCCAGCAGCCGAACAGGGTTAGCGACCCAGTACTTC. Its protein is CASSRTGLATQYF. The chain joins TRBV12-3 or TRBV12-4 to TRBJ2-5; D possibly corresponds to TRBD1 (6 bases). V lost 6 bases and J lost 7, with 15 bases in between. CDR3 length equals 13 residues.